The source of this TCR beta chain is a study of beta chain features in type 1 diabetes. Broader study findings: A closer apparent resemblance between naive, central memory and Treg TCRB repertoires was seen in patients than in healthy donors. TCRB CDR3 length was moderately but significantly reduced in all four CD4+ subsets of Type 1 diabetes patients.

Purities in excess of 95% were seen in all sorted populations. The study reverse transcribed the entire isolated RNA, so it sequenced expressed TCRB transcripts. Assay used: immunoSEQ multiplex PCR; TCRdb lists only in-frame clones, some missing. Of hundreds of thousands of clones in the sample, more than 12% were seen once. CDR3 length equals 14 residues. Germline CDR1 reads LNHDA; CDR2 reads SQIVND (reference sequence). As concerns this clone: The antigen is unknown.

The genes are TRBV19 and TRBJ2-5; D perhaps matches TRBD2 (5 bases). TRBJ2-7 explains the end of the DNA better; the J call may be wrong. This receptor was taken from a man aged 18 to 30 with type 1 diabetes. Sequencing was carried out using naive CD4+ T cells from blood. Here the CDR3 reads CASSWASGPYEQYF. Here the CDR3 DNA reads TGTGCCAGTAGTTGGGCGAGCGGACCCTACGAGCAGTACTTC.